Listed below are T cell receptor beta chains from one sample, sequenced in a study of CD8 T cells in ankylosing spondylitis. Using its own MiXCR run on the 5' RACE reads, TCRdb lists one record per CDR3 protein. The table records roughly 230,000 distinct CDR3 sequences, over 15% of them present only once. Sequencing input: blood, either unsorted or a sorted T cell fraction (not recorded which). The receptors were sampled from a male donor with ankylosing spondylitis or in good health (not recorded which). CDR3s include the opening cysteine and the closing phenylalanine or tryptophan. Fields, in order: clone size, J gene, CDR3 length, D gene, V gene, CDR3 protein, CDR3 DNA. The D gene is left open where the match is weak. Some rows mark clone size as missing; the rest say once, few, many or name a class of expanded clone.

size: many; J: TRBJ1-3; length: 15; D: -; V: TRBV6-1; CDR3: CASQYREISGNTIYF; DNA: TGTGCCAGCCAATACCGCGAAATCTCTGGAAACACCATATATTTT
size: many; J: TRBJ1-1; length: 13; D: -; V: TRBV20-1; CDR3: CSASSARRTEAFF; DNA: TGCAGTGCTAGCTCAGCACGGAGAACTGAAGCTTTCTTT
size: few; J: TRBJ2-4; length: 15; D: TRBD1; V: TRBV12-3/TRBV12-4; CDR3: CASSPTGGAKNIQYF; DNA: TGTGCCAGCAGTCCAACAGGGGGCGCCAAAAACATTCAGTACTTC
size: -; J: TRBJ2-1; length: 16; D: TRBD2; V: TRBV7-6; CDR3: CASSLGGSGISYEQFF; DNA: TGTGCCAGCAGCTTAGGGGGCAGCGGGATATCCTATGAGCAGTTCTTC
size: many; J: TRBJ2-2; length: 11; D: -; V: TRBV29-1; CDR3: CSGLVFGELFF; DNA: TGCAGCGGGTTAGTGTTCGGGGAGCTGTTTTTT
size: few; J: TRBJ2-7; length: 15; D: -; V: TRBV5-1; CDR3: CASSLGQILAYEQYF; DNA: TGCGCCAGCAGCTTGGGACAGATATTAGCCTACGAGCAGTACTTC
size: -; J: TRBJ2-3; length: 13; D: -; V: TRBV27; CDR3: CASGTGRGDTQYF; DNA: TGTGCCAGCGGCACAGGGAGGGGAGATACGCAGTATTTT
size: few; J: TRBJ2-7; length: 14; D: -; V: TRBV5-1; CDR3: CASSSSGDFYEQYF; DNA: TGCGCCAGCAGCTCGTCAGGGGACTTCTACGAGCAGTACTTC
size: few; J: TRBJ2-3; length: 15; D: -; V: TRBV24-1; CDR3: CATSVGLTSTDTQYF; DNA: TGTGCCACCAGTGTAGGACTAACTAGCACAGATACGCAGTATTTT
size: -; J: TRBJ2-7; length: 14; D: -; V: TRBV7-2; CDR3: CASSFDAERLEQYF; DNA: TGTGCCAGCAGCTTCGACGCGGAGCGGCTCGAGCAGTACTTC
size: -; J: TRBJ2-1; length: 16; D: TRBD2; V: TRBV7-9; CDR3: CASSPPGGLAGVSQFF; DNA: TGTGCCAGCAGCCCCCCCGGCGGACTAGCGGGAGTATCGCAGTTCTTC
size: -; J: TRBJ1-6; length: 15; D: -; V: TRBV6-5; CDR3: CASSYLDSDNSPLHF; DNA: TGTGCCAGCAGTTACCTGGACAGTGATAATTCACCCCTCCACTTT
size: -; J: TRBJ2-7; length: 17; D: -; V: TRBV7-2; CDR3: CASSLVSSEILSYEQYF; DNA: TGTGCCAGCAGCTTAGTCAGTAGCGAGATCCTCTCCTACGAGCAGTACTTC
size: few; J: TRBJ2-7; length: 14; D: -; V: TRBV4-3; CDR3: CASSQSMGSYEQYF; DNA: TGCGCCAGCAGCCAATCGATGGGTTCCTACGAGCAGTACTTC
size: -; J: TRBJ2-7; length: 15; D: TRBD2; V: TRBV5-1; CDR3: CASSFGASGTYEQYF; DNA: TGCGCCAGCAGCTTCGGGGCTAGCGGAACCTACGAGCAGTACTTC
size: many; J: TRBJ2-1; length: 14; D: TRBD1; V: TRBV29-1; CDR3: CSVEATGLYNEQFF; DNA: TGCAGCGTTGAAGCGACAGGGCTATACAATGAGCAGTTCTTC
size: -; J: TRBJ2-3; length: 15; D: -; V: TRBV12-3/TRBV12-4; CDR3: CASSLAQDITDTQYF; DNA: TGTGCCAGCAGTTTAGCACAGGATATTACAGATACGCAGTATTTT
size: once; J: TRBJ1-6; length: 14; D: -; V: TRBV7-2; CDR3: CASSLVGLDSPLHF; DNA: TGTGCCAGCAGCTTAGTGGGTTTGGATTCACCCCTCCACTTT
size: few; J: TRBJ2-7; length: 13; D: TRBD1; V: TRBV5-1; CDR3: CASSQTGTYEQYF; DNA: TGCGCCAGCAGCCAGACAGGGACCTACGAGCAGTACTTC
size: -; J: TRBJ2-7; length: 12; D: TRBD1; V: TRBV29-1; CDR3: CSPGQGTYEQYF; DNA: TGCAGCCCAGGACAGGGGACCTACGAGCAGTACTTC
size: few; J: TRBJ2-1; length: 15; D: -; V: TRBV18; CDR3: CASSPSGTPYNEQFF; DNA: TGTGCCAGCTCACCATCGGGGACACCCTACAATGAGCAGTTCTTC
size: few; J: TRBJ2-3; length: 15; D: -; V: TRBV12-3/TRBV12-4; CDR3: CASRTQAENTDTQYF; DNA: TGTGCCAGCAGAACACAAGCGGAGAACACAGATACGCAGTATTTT
size: once; J: TRBJ2-7; length: 15; D: TRBD1; V: TRBV11-2; CDR3: CASSFSRDRDYEQYF; DNA: TGTGCCAGCAGCTTCTCAAGGGACAGGGACTACGAGCAGTACTTC
size: few; J: TRBJ2-1; length: 15; D: TRBD2; V: TRBV4-1; CDR3: CASSRGLAGSNEQFF; DNA: TGCGCCAGCAGCCGGGGACTAGCGGGTAGCAATGAGCAGTTCTTC
size: -; J: TRBJ2-1; length: 13; D: -; V: TRBV11-1; CDR3: CASRASAHNEQFF; DNA: TGTGCCAGCAGGGCTAGCGCCCACAATGAGCAGTTCTTC
size: many; J: TRBJ2-7; length: 13; D: TRBD2; V: TRBV29-1; CDR3: CSATVAGEYEQYF; DNA: TGCAGCGCCACGGTCGCGGGAGAATACGAGCAGTACTTC
size: few; J: TRBJ2-2; length: 19; D: TRBD2; V: TRBV7-3; CDR3: CASSPQPGTSETNTGELFF; DNA: TGTGCCAGCAGCCCCCAGCCCGGGACTAGCGAAACGAACACCGGGGAGCTGTTTTTT
size: many; J: TRBJ2-1; length: 14; D: -; V: TRBV4-1; CDR3: CASSQGDSYNEQFF; DNA: TGCGCCAGCAGCCAAGGAGACTCATACAATGAGCAGTTCTTC
size: many; J: TRBJ2-7; length: 10; D: -; V: TRBV29-1; CDR3: CSVGTYEQYF; DNA: TGCAGCGTAGGTACCTACGAGCAGTACTTC
size: many; J: TRBJ1-1; length: 15; D: -; V: TRBV19; CDR3: CASSIAGGGNTEAFF; DNA: TGTGCCAGTAGTATAGCGGGGGGGGGCAACACTGAAGCTTTCTTT
size: few; J: TRBJ2-1; length: 13; D: TRBD1; V: TRBV4-1; CDR3: CASSPDRGHEQFF; DNA: TGCGCCAGCAGCCCGGACAGGGGGCATGAGCAGTTCTTC
size: -; J: TRBJ2-7; length: 15; D: TRBD2; V: TRBV6-1; CDR3: CASTTGGLGSYEQYF; DNA: TGTGCCAGCACCACGGGGGGACTGGGCTCCTACGAGCAGTACTTC
size: few; J: TRBJ2-7; length: 15; D: -; V: TRBV6-2/TRBV6-3; CDR3: CASRQLWDASYEQYF; DNA: TGTGCCAGCCGACAATTGTGGGACGCAAGCTACGAGCAGTACTTC
size: many; J: TRBJ2-3; length: 18; D: TRBD2; V: TRBV29-1; CDR3: CSVEAGGGAGGPIDTQYF; DNA: TGCAGCGTAGAGGCCGGGGGCGGTGCGGGAGGGCCGATAGATACGCAGTATTTT
size: -; J: TRBJ2-2; length: 15; D: TRBD2; V: TRBV7-2; CDR3: CGSPTSGANTGELFF; DNA: TGCGGGTCCCCGACTAGCGGCGCGAACACCGGGGAGCTGTTTTTT
size: few; J: TRBJ1-5; length: 15; D: -; V: TRBV20-1; CDR3: CSAVRDLNSNQPQHF; DNA: TGCAGTGCTGTGCGGGACCTCAATAGCAATCAGCCCCAGCATTTT